This record looks at one TCR beta chain sequence and its context. What it recognizes is unknown. The record originates from a study of cytomegalovirus exposure and HLA in healthy donors. Overall study findings and caveats: In vitro data verified three CMV-associated chains as specific for CMV antigens. In all likelihood, a cluster of highly shared sequence variants was a sequencing artifact. Reports indicated that the classifier achieved high specificity and sensitivity in diagnosing cytomegalovirus status.

Vbeta (60) and Jbeta (13) primers were used in the PCR. Using immunoSEQ multiplex PCR, the repertoire was profiled, and TCRdb retains in-frame clones only, with some absent. This table has 110,000 to 150,000 clones, around 72% appearing once. CDR3 length equals 14 residues. Germline V gives CDR1 MNHEY, CDR2 SVGAGI. The V end lost 2 bases, the J end lost 3 bases, and 7 bases lay between the germline ends. Sequencing was carried out using PBMCs. The TCR originated in a man between 40 and 49 years old in good health and CMV-seronegative. The chain uses TRBV6-5 and TRBJ2-2; D is possibly TRBD1 (5 bases). The CDR3 region is CASSYGAYTGELFF. In DNA, the CDR3 is TGTGCCAGCAGTTACGGGGCATACACCGGGGAGCTGTTTTTT.